The 22 T cell receptor beta chains below all came from one sample that was sequenced in a study of T cell responses to AZD1222 COVID-19 vaccine. The protocol was immunoSEQ multiplex PCR, while the TCRdb copy is restricted to in-frame clones and leaves out a portion. The sample lists some 100,000 clones, about 83% occurring once. The sample here was peripheral blood, taken on day 0 of AZD1222 vaccination. These TCRs come from an adult in good health.

V usage is TRBV15 and J usage is TRBJ1-5, with unresolved D. V dropped 0 bases and J dropped 0 bases, with 3 bases sitting between them. The CDR3 has 14 residues. The germline CDR1 and CDR2 sequences are LNHNV and YYDKDF (reference sequence). CDR3: CATSRDYSNQPQHF. CDR3 coding DNA: TGTGCCACCAGCAGAGACTATAGCAATCAGCCCCAGCATTTT.

This sequence joins TRBV27 and TRBJ1-2, with D uncertain. The V gene's germline CDR1 is MNHEY and CDR2 SMNVEV (reference sequence). Trimming shortened V by 6 bases and J by 3 bases, and 8 bases separated the two germline ends. The CDR3 runs to 12 residues. The CDR3 region is CASRREDYGYTF. The CDR3 nucleotides are TGTGCCAGCAGGAGGGAGGACTATGGCTACACCTTC.

The genes are TRBV2 and TRBJ2-3; 10 bases line up with TRBD2. J lost 0 bases, V lost 6 bases, and 6 bases had no gene match. This CDR3 region has 16 residues. Per germline, CDR1 SNHLY and CDR2 FYNNEI. CDR3 DNA sequence: TGTGCCAGCAGGGCTGGGACTAGCGCTAGCACAGATACGCAGTATTTT. It codes for CASRAGTSASTDTQYF.

The CDR3 DNA reads TGTGCCTGGAGTCCTGGGGATTCACCCCTCCACTTT. This encodes CAWSPGDSPLHF. V usage is TRBV30 and J usage is TRBJ1-6; no clear D. Germline-derived CDR1 and CDR2 are GTSNPN and SVGIG (reference sequence). Between the trimmed V and J ends, which lost 2 bases and 8 bases, there was a span of 7 bases. The CDR3 is 12 residues long.

J is TRBJ1-1 and V is TRBV18; perhaps TRBD1 as D (5 bases). Germline V gives CDR1 KGHSH, CDR2 LQKENI. Trimming shortened V by 2 bases and J by 11 bases, and 15 bases separated the two germline ends. This CDR3 spans 13 amino acids. The CDR3 sequence is CASSPVTATLAFF. The CDR3 DNA follows: TGTGCCAGCTCACCAGTGACAGCTACTCTGGCTTTCTTT.

The chain joins TRBV11-2 to TRBJ2-7, with TRBD1 matching over 12 bases. CDR1 SGHAT and CDR2 FQNNGV come from the germline V gene. This CDR3 comprises 14 residues. V lost 6 bases, J lost 5 bases, and 5 bases stayed unmatched. CDR3 coding DNA: TGTGCCAGCAGTTACCGGGACAGGGGGCACGAGCAGTACTTC. Its protein is CASSYRDRGHEQYF.

Written as DNA, the CDR3 is TGTGCCATCACTGGGGGGTTTAACACCGGGGAGCTGTTTTTT. Amino acid sequence: CAITGGFNTGELFF. The gene calls are TRBV10-3 and TRBJ2-2, with D perhaps TRBD2 (6 bases). The germline gives CDR1 ENHRY, CDR2 SYGVKD. The CDR3 has 14 residues. The V gene lost 7 bases and the J gene lost 2 bases, with 11 bases spanning the gap.

Here the CDR3 reads CASSFSMAGAAGELFF. CDR3 bases: TGTGCCAGCAGCTTCTCGATGGCGGGGGCGGCCGGGGAGCTGTTTTTT. The chain joins TRBV7-3 to TRBJ2-2, with TRBD2 as a possible D gene (7 bases). The CDR3 has 16 residues. Trimming removed 3 bases from V and 6 bases from J, with 17 bases in between. Germline V gene sequence: CDR1 SGHTA, CDR2 FQGTGA.

The chain is built from TRBV3-1 (or the pseudogene TRBV3-2) and TRBJ2-2, with D hard to call. Trimming shortened V by 4 bases and J by 0 bases, and 6 bases separated the two germline ends. CDR3 length equals 14 residues. In germline, CDR1 is LGHDT, CDR2 YNNKEL (reference sequence). CDR3 region: CASSRWSNTGELFF. CDR3 nucleotide sequence: TGTGCCAGCAGCCGATGGTCGAACACCGGGGAGCTGTTTTTT.

This clone was found once. The J gene is TRBJ2-7, the V gene TRBV10-1; 7 positions agree with TRBD2. The CDR3 is 14 amino acids. Germline lookup yields CDR1 WNHNN and CDR2 SYGVQD (reference sequence). Unmatched junction bases numbered 13, after V lost 7 bases and J lost 7 bases. The CDR3: CASIGGTSSREQYF. The CDR3 nucleotides read TGCGCCAGCATCGGGGGGACCTCCTCGAGGGAGCAGTACTTC.

The chain has TRBV6-5 and TRBJ1-2, with 7 bases aligning to TRBD1. The CDR3 runs 10 residues. V was pared by 8 bases and J by 7 bases, with 1 base of the junction left unmatched. Germline V gene sequence: CDR1 MNHEY, CDR2 SVGAGI. The CDR3 spells CASYRGGYTF. CDR3 DNA: TGTGCCAGCTACAGGGGTGGCTACACCTTC.

The chain employs TRBV27 and TRBJ2-1, with D unresolved. Germline values: CDR1 MNHEY, CDR2 SMNVEV (reference sequence). The V end lost 4 bases, the J end lost 1 base, and 5 bases lay between the germline ends. The CDR3 has 13 amino acids. CDR3 residues: CASSSRSYNEQFF. The CDR3 DNA follows: TGTGCCAGCAGTTCTAGGTCCTACAATGAGCAGTTCTTC.

The chain links TRBV6-2 or TRBV6-3 to TRBJ2-1; TRBD2 aligns across 8 bases. This CDR3 contains 18 residues. CDR1 MNHEY and CDR2 SVGEGT come from the germline V gene. V shed 2 bases and J 10 bases; nucleotides not matched to a gene: 19. The CDR3 protein is CASSYLGTSLMVSREQFF. As DNA, the CDR3 is TGTGCCAGCAGTTACCTCGGGACTAGTCTCATGGTGAGTCGCGAGCAGTTCTTC.

This clone was picked up one time. The gene calls are TRBV19 and TRBJ2-7, with no clear D. Germline V gene data show CDR1 as LNHDA and CDR2 as SQIVND (reference sequence). The CDR3 totals 15 residues. The V gene lost 9 bases and the J gene lost 3 bases, with 21 bases spanning the gap. The CDR3 sequence: CASRPGSGRYYEQYF. CDR3 in DNA: TGTGCCAGCCGCCCCGGAAGTGGTAGATACTACGAGCAGTACTTC.

This clone occurred once. The chain employs TRBV28 and TRBJ2-7; weak D call: TRBD1 (5 bases). V was clipped by 2 bases and J by 2 bases, with 10 bases between them. CDR1 is MDHEN, CDR2 SYDVKM, per germline. The CDR3 is made up of 14 amino acids. The CDR3 is CASSLRGPTYEQYF. The DNA of the CDR3 is TGTGCCAGCAGTTTAAGGGGTCCAACCTACGAGCAGTACTTC.

This chain uses TRBV6-2 or TRBV6-3 with TRBJ1-1, with D perhaps matching TRBD1 (5 bases). The CDR3 runs to 15 residues. Germline V gives CDR1 MNHEY, CDR2 SVGEGT. V was cut by 0 bases and J by 7 bases, with 15 bases left in between. CDR3 region: CASSYSFLTGFEAFF. The CDR3 region has the DNA TGTGCCAGCAGTTACTCGTTTTTAACAGGTTTTGAAGCTTTCTTT.

The chain combines TRBV5-1 with TRBJ2-2, with TRBD1 matching over 10 bases. The CDR3 totals 16 residues. Trimming took 4 bases from V and 5 from J; bases not matched to a gene: 8. The V gene's germline CDR1 is SGHRS and CDR2 YFSETQ. The CDR3 bases are TGCGCCAGCAGCCGAACGGGGACAGGGGCTACCGGGGAGCTGTTTTTT. Translation gives CASSRTGTGATGELFF. Full variable domain (missing parts from reference TRBV5-1 and TRBJ2-2): KAGVTQTPRYLIKTRGQQVTLSCSPISGHRSVSWYQQTPGQGLQFLFEYFSETQRNKGNFPGRFSGRQFSNSRSEMNVSTLELGDSALYLCASSRTGTGATGELFFGEGSRLTVL.

This chain joins TRBV11-2 and TRBJ1-2; possibly TRBD1 for D (5 bases). CDR1 and CDR2 from the germline V gene are SGHAT and FQNNGV. The CDR3 extends over 18 amino acids. The V gene lost 1 base and the J gene lost 6 bases, with 24 bases spanning the gap. CDR3 in amino acids: CASSLGPLSIRALHGYTF. The CDR3 DNA reads TGTGCCAGCAGCTTAGGTCCCCTATCTATCAGGGCGCTTCATGGCTACACCTTC.

V usage is TRBV28 and J usage is TRBJ1-6, with 7 bases aligning to TRBD1. The CDR3 runs 14 residues. Germline V CDR1 and CDR2: MDHEN, SYDVKM. Trimming removed 3 bases from V and 8 bases from J; junction bases left unmatched: 4. This CDR3 reads CASSLTGYDSPLHF. The CDR3 region has the DNA TGTGCCAGCAGTTTGACAGGGTATGATTCACCCCTCCACTTT.

The chain couples TRBV4-2 to TRBJ1-3; D is ambiguous. Trimming took off 1 base at V and 0 bases at J, with 4 bases between the two ends. This CDR3 is built from 14 residues. CDR1 is LGHNA, CDR2 YNFKEQ, per germline. The CDR3: CASSQGYSGNTIYF. The CDR3 DNA sequence: TGTGCCAGCAGCCAAGGATACTCTGGAAACACCATATATTTT.

The rearrangement uses TRBV2 and TRBJ1-6, with D perhaps matching TRBD1 (6 bases). CDR3 length: 15 amino acids. The V end was cut by 5 bases, the J end by 7 bases, with 15 bases between. Looked up from germline, CDR1 is SNHLY and CDR2 is FYNNEI. The chain's CDR3 is CASSLSDRSNSPLHF. CDR3 DNA sequence: TGTGCCAGCAGTCTATCTGACAGGAGCAATTCACCCCTCCACTTT.

The gene calls are TRBV10-3 and TRBJ2-3; 8 bases agree with TRBD2. CDR3 size: 15 residues. The J segment lost 2 bases and the V segment lost 2 bases, leaving 3 bases of the junction unmatched. Germline V lookup: CDR1 ENHRY, CDR2 SYGVKD. CDR3 sequence reads: CAISEVAGFTDTQYF. CDR3 bases: TGTGCCATCAGTGAGGTAGCGGGGTTCACAGATACGCAGTATTTT.